This T cell receptor (beta chain) comes out of a study of OX40 agonist ivuxolimab in advanced cancers. Background on the study: The study gave patients intravenous ivuxolimab at 0.01 to 10 mg/kg every 2 weeks. Checkpoint inhibitors had been given previously to 40% of patients.

Study-wide results and caveats: At 0.1 to 3.0 mg/kg and by week 6, CD4+ and CD8+ T cells in the blood had expanded clonally. In a subset of nonresponders, normalized T-cell clonal expansion was also low.

With regard to this clone: The antigen is not known.

Some clones are missing from TCRdb's copy, which holds only in-frame ones; the method was immunoSEQ multiplex PCR. The repertoire consists of 37,000 or so clones, with around 82% occurring once and the leading ten covering about 1.7%. The sequence came from an adult with an advanced solid tumor such as melanoma, head and neck, liver or kidney cancer. Material: CD4+ or CD8+ T cells sorted from blood, obtained in a trial of the OX40 agonist ivuxolimab.

CDR3 sequence: CASSRDRGRGNTIYF. CDR3 DNA: TGTGCCAGCAGCCGGGACAGGGGGCGAGGAAACACCATATATTTT. The chain has TRBV7-2 and TRBJ1-3, with 12 positions matching TRBD1. The CDR3 runs 15 residues. Trimming cost V 5 bases and J 4 bases; bases outside gene matches: 3. CDR1 is SGHTA, CDR2 FQGNSA, per germline.